Presented here are 11 T cell receptor beta chains from one specimen sequenced in a study of T cell changes during pregnancy in multiple sclerosis. Generated by immunoSEQ multiplex PCR, the TCRdb table keeps only in-frame clones and is missing some. The sample has approximately 32,000 clones, roughly 89% seen once. Specimen: CD8+ T cells from peripheral blood mononuclear cells, collected in the second trimester of pregnancy. All receptors derive from a female donor with multiple sclerosis, enrolled in a pregnancy study.

V usage is TRBV5-5 and J usage is TRBJ1-5; TRBD1 agrees at 10 bases. Trimming cost V 4 bases and J 5 bases; bases outside gene matches: 6. Germline V gene data show CDR1 as SGHKS and CDR2 as YYEKEE (reference sequence). This CDR3 contains 15 residues. The CDR3 DNA reads as TGTGCCAGCAGCGTGGGGGACAGGGGATATCAGCCCCAGCATTTT. It codes for CASSVGDRGYQPQHF.

The chain joins TRBV11-2 to TRBJ1-1; D gene ambiguous. The germline V and J ends were trimmed by 3 bases and 2 bases, with 13 bases remaining between them. In germline, CDR1 is SGHAT, CDR2 FQNNGV. The CDR3 length is 15 residues. The DNA of the CDR3 is TGTGCCAGCAGCTTCCCCCGCGGGATAAACACTGAAGCTTTCTTT. Translating it yields CASSFPRGINTEAFF.

This rearrangement joins TRBV9 to TRBJ1-2; possibly TRBD1 for D (6 bases). The CDR3 runs 14 residues. Germline CDR1 is SGDLS and CDR2 is YYNGEE. V was cut by 0 bases and J by 2 bases, with 8 bases left in between. The CDR3 nucleotides read TGTGCCAGCAGCGTAGGGGGGCAGAACTATGGCTACACCTTC. It is translated as CASSVGGQNYGYTF.

The rearrangement joins TRBV30 to TRBJ2-1; tentative D call: TRBD1 (8 bases). The CDR3 consists of 13 residues. Germline CDR1 GTSNPN, CDR2 SVGIG (reference sequence). V shed 7 bases and J shed 6 bases, with 16 bases lying between them. CDR3 in DNA: TGTGCCTCCCAGACAGGGGAGGGCAATGAGCAGTTCTTC. Translated: CASQTGEGNEQFF.

The genes are TRBV27 and TRBJ2-7, with 9 bases matching TRBD1. This CDR3 contains 15 residues. V shed 2 bases, J shed 7 bases, and the junction held 9 bases outside the gene matches. CDR1 and CDR2 (germline): MNHEY, SMNVEV (reference sequence). In DNA form, the CDR3 reads TGTGCCAGCAGTTTAAGCGGGACAGGGACCTTGGAGCAGTACTTC. Protein sequence: CASSLSGTGTLEQYF.

The J gene is TRBJ2-5, the V gene TRBV5-1, with 8 bases that match TRBD1. V shed 0 bases, J shed 3 bases, and the junction held 4 bases outside the gene matches. This CDR3 comprises 15 residues. Per germline, CDR1 SGHRS and CDR2 YFSETQ. CDR3 residues: CASSLEGQGKETQYF. The CDR3 region has the DNA TGCGCCAGCAGCTTGGAAGGACAGGGTAAAGAGACCCAGTACTTC.

This clone is a singleton in its sample. V is TRBV4-1 and J is TRBJ2-5, with D possibly TRBD2 on 7 matching bases. The germline gives CDR1 MGHRA, CDR2 YSYEKL. V was cut by 5 bases and J by 4 bases, with 14 bases left in between. The CDR3 sequence is 14 residues long. The CDR3, as DNA: TGCGCCAGCAGCTACCGGGGAGGGGGAGAGACCCAGTACTTC. This translates into CASSYRGGGETQYF.

The chain employs TRBV2 and TRBJ1-1; D not resolved. V lost 3 bases to trimming and J lost 6 bases, with 8 bases between them. CDR3 length: 12 residues. Germline V gene sequence: CDR1 SNHLY, CDR2 FYNNEI. The CDR3 region has the DNA TGTGCCAGCAGTGACAGGTACGCTGAAGCTTTCTTT. Its translation: CASSDRYAEAFF.

The CDR3 loop is CASGLAPGGQETQYF. The CDR3 nucleotides read TGTGCCAGCGGCCTAGCGCCTGGCGGGCAAGAGACCCAGTACTTC. The chain uses TRBV27 and TRBJ2-5; possibly TRBD2 for D (6 bases). The length of the CDR3 is 15 residues. V gave up 8 bases and J gave up 2 bases, with 18 bases separating them. Per germline, CDR1 MNHEY and CDR2 SMNVEV (reference sequence).

The chain joins TRBV7-6 to TRBJ2-3; D might be TRBD2 (6 bases). Trimming stripped 1 base from V and 2 bases from J, with 13 bases between. Germline loops: CDR1 SGHVS, CDR2 FNYEAQ. The CDR3 loop spans 16 amino acids. DNA of the CDR3: TGTGCCAGCAGCTTAGGGGGCGGGGCCTACACAGATACGCAGTATTTT. Translated, it gives CASSLGGGAYTDTQYF.

J is TRBJ1-1 and V is TRBV2; TRBD1 agrees at 7 bases. The V and J ends lost 1 base and 1 base, in that order; junction bases with no gene match: 21. The length of the CDR3 is 21 residues. The germline V gene has CDR1 SNHLY and CDR2 FYNNEI. The CDR3 sequence is CASSEVEEGALPGVPNTEAFF. CDR3 DNA: TGTGCCAGCAGTGAAGTTGAGGAGGGGGCGCTCCCTGGGGTACCGAACACTGAAGCTTTCTTT. The whole variable domain, remainder taken from reference TRBV2 and TRBJ1-1, is EPEVTQTPSHQVTQMGQEVILRCVPISNHLYFYWYRQILGQKVEFLVSFYNNEISEKSEIFDDQFSVERPDGSNFTLKIRSTKLEDSAMYFCASSEVEEGALPGVPNTEAFFGQGTRLTVV.